This section outlines one T cell receptor beta chain sequence together with its context. Its antigen is not identified. V was trimmed by 6 bases and J by 8 bases, leaving 16 bases between them. This CDR3 contains 12 residues. Germline values: CDR1 DFQATT, CDR2 SNEGSKA (reference sequence). This sample was included in a study of T-cell memory formation after mild COVID-19. Constant-segment-primed 5'RACE gave TCR alpha and TCR beta cDNA libraries with sample barcodes and UMIs. TCRdb independently ran MiXCR on the 5' RACE reads; one entry per CDR3 protein. Seen here are around 410,000 distinct CDR3 sequences, 23% observed once, and the top ten hold roughly 13%. Broader study findings: Day 15 to 85 contracting clones showed balanced CD4/CD8; day 15 to 37 expanders favored CD4+.

The rearrangement links TRBV20-1 to TRBJ1-2, with unresolved D. This clonotype was obtained from an adult woman who had mild COVID-19 (a few samples of this study predate the infection). Cell type and time point are not known. Sequenced material: PBMCs or a T cell subset sorted from them (not recorded which). The CDR3 nucleotides read TGCAGTGCCCCTTCGCTAGGATTGGGCTACACCTTC. This gives the protein CSAPSLGLGYTF.